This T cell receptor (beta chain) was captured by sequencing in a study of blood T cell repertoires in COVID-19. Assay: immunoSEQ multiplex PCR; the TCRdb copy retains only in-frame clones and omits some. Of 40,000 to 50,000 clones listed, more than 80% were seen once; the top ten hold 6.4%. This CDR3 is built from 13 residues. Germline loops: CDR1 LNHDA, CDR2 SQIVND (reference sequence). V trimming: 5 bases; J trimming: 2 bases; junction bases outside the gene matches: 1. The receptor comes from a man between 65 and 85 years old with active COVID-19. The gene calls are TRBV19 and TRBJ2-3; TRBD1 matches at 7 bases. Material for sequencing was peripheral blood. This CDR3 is CASSGTATDTQYF. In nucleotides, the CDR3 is TGTGCCAGTAGTGGGACAGCCACAGATACGCAGTATTTT.